A selection of T cell receptor beta chains follows, all from one sample in a study of shared clonotypes between healthy human individuals. Repertoires were generated with immunoSEQ multiplex PCR, while TCRdb's copy carries only in-frame clones and drops some. This table has about 510,000 clones, about 96% appearing once. Sequencing used naive CD4+ T cells sorted from blood. The source is a woman aged 25 to 39 in good health. Each CDR3 is given with its conserved first and last residue. A D gene is named only where the DNA matches it firmly. Clone sizes are given selectively: once, few, many, or a class where the clone is expanded.

v_gene,j_gene,d_gene,abundance,CDR3nt,CDR3aa
TRBV19,TRBJ1-2,TRBD1,-,TGTGCCAGTAGTATCGAAGCGGGACAGGGCTATGGCTACACCTTC,CASSIEAGQGYGYTF
TRBV27,TRBJ1-1,-,-,TGTGCCAGCAGTCCCGCGGGGCTCCCGAACACTGAAGCTTTCTTT,CASSPAGLPNTEAFF
TRBV18,TRBJ1-5,-,-,TGTGCCAGCTCCCTCAACACGAACAGCAATCAGCCCCAGCATTTT,CASSLNTNSNQPQHF
TRBV27,TRBJ1-6,TRBD1,-,TGTGCCAGCAGTCCTCGGGACAGGGTAAAACCCCTCCACTTT,CASSPRDRVKPLHF
TRBV19,TRBJ2-7,TRBD1,-,TGTGCCAGCAGACGACAGGGGACCACCTACGAGCAGTACTTC,CASRRQGTTYEQYF
TRBV28,TRBJ1-4,-,-,TGTGCCAGCAGAAAGGGGGGGTCAAGAGAAAAACTGTTTTTT,CASRKGGSREKLFF
TRBV13,TRBJ2-1,-,-,TGTGCCAGCAGCCCCCTTTCTGACGAGCAGTTCTTC,CASSPLSDEQFF
TRBV9,TRBJ2-1,-,-,TGTGCCAGCAGCCCTCGGGCCTATACAGGGAAGGGCAATGAGCAGTTCTTC,CASSPRAYTGKGNEQFF
TRBV5-1,TRBJ1-1,-,-,TGCGCCAGCAGGGTGGCCGGCGGGAACACTGAAGCTTTCTTT,CASRVAGGNTEAFF
TRBV19,TRBJ1-1,TRBD1,once,TGTGCCAGTAGGCGACAGGGGGAGAACACTGAAGCTTTCTTT,CASRRQGENTEAFF
TRBV9,TRBJ2-5,TRBD1,-,TGTGCCAGCAGCGTAGGGGGACAGATACTACAAGAGACCCAGTACTTC,CASSVGGQILQETQYF
TRBV2,TRBJ1-3,-,-,TGTGCCAGCAGTGATTACATTTTCTATTTCAGAAATACAGGGAACACCATATATTTT,CASSDYIFYFRNTGNTIYF
TRBV5-6,TRBJ2-7,TRBD2,-,TGTGCCAGCAGCAGGGGAGGCGGGACTAGCTACGAGCAGTACTTC,CASSRGGGTSYEQYF
TRBV28,TRBJ2-3,-,-,TGTGCCAGCAGTCCGGGACTCACTGCCACTTTCGCAGATACGCAGTATTTT,CASSPGLTATFADTQYF
TRBV7-8,TRBJ2-2,TRBD1,-,TGTGCCAGCAGGGGACAGGGTGGTTACGGGGAGCTGTTTTTT,CASRGQGGYGELFF
TRBV11-2,TRBJ2-7,-,-,TGTGCCAGCAGCTTAATTGCGCTTTACGAGCAGTACTTC,CASSLIALYEQYF
TRBV7-7,TRBJ2-1,-,-,TGTGCCAGCAGCTTAGGCGCGGGACTGTACAATGAGCAGTTCTTC,CASSLGAGLYNEQFF
TRBV18,TRBJ2-7,TRBD2,-,TGTGCCAGCTCACCATACTCTAGCGGGAACTCCTACGAGCAGTACTTC,CASSPYSSGNSYEQYF
TRBV5-1,TRBJ2-7,TRBD2,-,TGCGCCAGCAGCGTGCGGCGGGAGAATGGGAACGAGCAGTACTTC,CASSVRRENGNEQYF
TRBV5-1,TRBJ2-1,-,-,TGCGCCAGCAGCTTGGCCGACCTCGGGACCTACAATGAGCAGTTCTTC,CASSLADLGTYNEQFF
TRBV18,TRBJ2-7,-,once,TGTGCCAGCTCACCAAGTGGCTCGGTCGGGGACGAGCAGTACTTC,CASSPSGSVGDEQYF
TRBV27,TRBJ2-3,-,once,TGTGCCAGCAGTGCAGGACAGACTAGCACAGATACGCAGTATTTT,CASSAGQTSTDTQYF
TRBV23-1,TRBJ1-5,-,-,TGCGCCAGCAGTCAGCCTGGGACACCATTCAATCAGCCCCAGCATTTT,CASSQPGTPFNQPQHF
TRBV18,TRBJ2-5,-,-,TGTGCCAGCTCATCACGGACCAGGCCAGAGACCCAGTACTTC,CASSSRTRPETQYF
TRBV6-1,TRBJ2-7,-,-,TGTGCCAGCAGCAACTACGAGCAGTACTTC,CASSNYEQYF
TRBV28,TRBJ2-1,-,-,TGTGCCAGCAGTTTAGGCCAGGTCGGTTACAATGAGCAGTTCTTC,CASSLGQVGYNEQFF
TRBV7-8,TRBJ2-7,TRBD2,once,TGTGCCAGCAGCTCCGTGGATGGGGCTAGCGGGAGAGGGTCCGAGCAGTACTTC,CASSSVDGASGRGSEQYF
TRBV4-1,TRBJ1-5,-,-,TGCGCCAGCAGCCAAGATCGGCCAGAACTCAACAATCAGCCCCAGCATTTT,CASSQDRPELNNQPQHF
TRBV6-6,TRBJ1-2,-,-,TGTGCCAGCAGTTACTCGGTTCGCGGAAATGGCTACACCTTC,CASSYSVRGNGYTF
TRBV19,TRBJ2-7,TRBD2,once,TGTGCCAGTAGTGAATCTAGCGGGAGAGTGTACGAGCAGTACTTC,CASSESSGRVYEQYF
TRBV2,TRBJ1-5,-,-,TGTGCCAGCAGCCAAACAGGGTATAGCAATCAGCCCCAGCATTTT,CASSQTGYSNQPQHF
TRBV28,TRBJ1-4,TRBD1,-,TGTGCCAGCAGCCCGCCGGGACAGGGGTCGGCTAATGAAAAACTGTTTTTT,CASSPPGQGSANEKLFF
TRBV30,TRBJ2-2,-,-,TGTGCCTGGAGTGTACCCGGGGAGCTGTTTTTT,CAWSVPGELFF
TRBV9,TRBJ1-2,TRBD1,-,TGTGCCAGCAGCGTAGGACAGGGTGCTAACTATGGCTACACCTTC,CASSVGQGANYGYTF
TRBV5-1,TRBJ2-7,-,-,TGCGCCAGCAGCTTCACGGGAGAAAGCTACGAGCAGTACTTC,CASSFTGESYEQYF
TRBV7-2,TRBJ2-1,TRBD2,-,TGTGCCAGCAGCTCCACTAGCGGCCGGGGTGAGCAGTTCTTC,CASSSTSGRGEQFF
TRBV5-4,TRBJ2-5,-,-,TGTGCCAGCAGCTTGGGTGAGAACCTCCCCTCTACGGAGCAGTACTTC,CASSLGENLPSTEQYF
TRBV4-2,TRBJ2-7,-,-,TGTGCCAGCAGCCAAGTTCACTTGAGCTCCTACGAGCAGTACTTC,CASSQVHLSSYEQYF
TRBV5-8,TRBJ1-1,-,-,TGTGCCAGCAGCTTCGCCAGGGTCAACACTGAAGCTTTCTTT,CASSFARVNTEAFF
TRBV9,TRBJ2-2,TRBD1,-,TGTGCCAGCAGCGCCACGACAGGGTGGGGTCCCGGGGAGCTGTTTTTT,CASSATTGWGPGELFF
TRBV7-9,TRBJ2-7,-,-,TGTGCCAGCAGCTTATTGATCGGGGAGCCCGCCCACGAGCAGTACTTC,CASSLLIGEPAHEQYF